Presented here are 18 T cell receptor beta chains from one specimen sequenced in a study of cytomegalovirus exposure and HLA in healthy donors. PCR amplification relied on 60 Vbeta primers (plus 13 Jbeta primers). Assay: immunoSEQ multiplex PCR; the TCRdb copy retains only in-frame clones and omits some. The top ten hold more than 2.5% of the sample, which has about 120,000 clones, 75% to 85% seen once. The sequenced sample consisted of PBMCs. The source of these receptors is a male donor in good health and CMV-seronegative.

This clone was counted only a few times. The J gene is TRBJ2-7, the V gene TRBV6-5, with 7 bases fitting TRBD1. In germline, CDR1 is MNHEY, CDR2 SVGAGI. The CDR3 is 12 amino acids. V dropped 7 bases and J dropped 5; count of bases not matched to a gene: 5. CDR3 bases: TGTGCCAGCAAACAGGGGCCAAACGAGCAGTACTTC. Translating it yields CASKQGPNEQYF.

V and J are TRBV5-1 and TRBJ2-2; 8 nucleotides match TRBD2. CDR3 size: 18 residues. The V gene end was trimmed by 0 bases and the J gene end by 0 bases; junction bases not matched to a gene: 7. Germline CDR1 reads SGHRS; CDR2 reads YFSETQ. Here the CDR3 reads CASSLVRAGAANTGELFF. The CDR3 DNA is TGCGCCAGCAGCTTGGTTCGAGCGGGGGCCGCGAACACCGGGGAGCTGTTTTTT.

The V gene is TRBV7-9, the J gene TRBJ2-7, with D unresolved. The CDR3 spans 13 residues. Germline V CDR1 and CDR2: SEHNR, FQNEAQ (reference sequence). Trimming removed 3 bases at V and 6 bases at J, with 12 bases between. In DNA, the CDR3 is TGTGCCAGCAGCTTCATGGCCGCCCTCGAGCAGTACTTC. Translated, it gives CASSFMAALEQYF.

The V call is TRBV19, the J call TRBJ2-2; perhaps TRBD2 as D (6 bases). The length of the CDR3 is 14 residues. The V end lost 6 bases, the J end lost 4 bases, and 12 bases lay between the germline ends. Germline V gene sequence: CDR1 LNHDA, CDR2 SQIVND (reference sequence). The DNA of the CDR3 is TGTGCCAGTAGAGGGGCGGGGCTCACCGGGGAGCTGTTTTTT. Its translation is CASRGAGLTGELFF.

The V call is TRBV7-9, the J call TRBJ2-2; a weak D match, TRBD1 (5 bases). CDR3 length equals 14 residues. Trimming took 0 bases from V and 6 from J, leaving 8 bases between them. Germline V CDR1 and CDR2: SEHNR, FQNEAQ (reference sequence). CDR3 DNA sequence: TGTGCCAGCAGCTTAGCGCAAGGGGCCGGGGAGCTGTTTTTT. Protein: CASSLAQGAGELFF.

The chain couples TRBV29-1 to TRBJ1-2, with D uncertain. Germline CDR1 and CDR2: SQVTM and ANQGSEA. V was trimmed by 2 bases and J by 4 bases, leaving 8 bases between them. CDR3 length: 12 amino acids. CDR3 DNA sequence: TGCAGCGTTGAAAATCAGTTCTATGGCTACACCTTC. It yields the protein CSVENQFYGYTF.

The V gene is TRBV2, the J gene TRBJ1-2; D gene ambiguous. Trimming removed 8 bases from V and 5 bases from J, with 15 bases in between. The CDR3 loop spans 13 amino acids. Germline assignment: CDR1 SNHLY and CDR2 FYNNEI. The CDR3 spells CASATGSRYGYTF. The CDR3 region has the DNA TGTGCCAGCGCTACTGGGAGTAGGTATGGCTACACCTTC.

This chain links TRBV10-3 with TRBJ2-5, with 7 positions matching TRBD1. The J call is in doubt because the DNA end fits TRBJ2-7 better. The CDR3 length is 14 residues. Germline lookup yields CDR1 ENHRY and CDR2 SYGVKD. CDR3 nucleotide sequence: TGTGCCATCAGGACCGGGACAGTCTCCTACGAGCAGTACTTC. Translation gives CAIRTGTVSYEQYF.

The rearrangement joins TRBV21-1 to TRBJ2-1; TRBD2, as called in the table, went unchecked against the DNA. TRBV21-1 is termed a pseudogene. The CDR3 contains 20 residues. The CDR3 here is CASSKSGRLAGAVRSDEQFF. The CDR3 DNA follows: TGTGCCAGCAGCAAAAGTGGTCGGCTAGCGGGAGCGGTACGAAGCGATGAGCAGTTCTTC.

V usage is TRBV2 and J usage is TRBJ2-3, with a tentative D call TRBD1 (6 bases). The CDR3 is 15 amino acids. Germline loops: CDR1 SNHLY, CDR2 FYNNEI. Trimming took 4 bases from V and 5 from J, leaving 16 bases between them. The CDR3 region has the DNA TGTGCCAGCAGTGTCGAACAGGGACCACGAGATACGCAGTATTTT. Protein product: CASSVEQGPRDTQYF.

This clone was counted a few times. The chain couples TRBV29-1 to TRBJ2-7; TRBD1 matches at 9 bases. J gave up 1 base and V 7 bases, and 5 bases lay outside the gene matches. The CDR3 is 13 amino acids. The germline V gene encodes CDR1 SQVTM and CDR2 ANQGSEA. The CDR3 DNA reads as TGCAGCGCCCTGACAGGGGGTTCCTACGAGCAGTACTTC. Translated, it gives CSALTGGSYEQYF.

The table lists this clone with a few counts. The rearrangement uses TRBV2 and TRBJ1-1; maybe TRBD1 (6 bases). With 6 bases removed from V and 4 bases from J, the gap between germline ends came to 15 bases. The CDR3 is 14 residues long. From germline, CDR1 is SNHLY and CDR2 FYNNEI. CDR3 nucleotides: TGTGCCAGCAGAGTACAGGGTGTCGGCACTGAAGCTTTCTTT. Protein: CASRVQGVGTEAFF.

This chain joins TRBV10-3 and TRBJ2-7, with 9 bases aligning to TRBD2. The CDR3 has 14 residues. The germline V gene encodes CDR1 ENHRY and CDR2 SYGVKD. V shed 6 bases, J shed 6 bases, and the junction held 9 bases outside the gene matches. The CDR3 spells CAIRSAGGPSEQYF. In DNA form, the CDR3 reads TGTGCCATCAGGAGCGCGGGAGGGCCGAGCGAGCAGTACTTC.

This chain joins TRBV7-2 and TRBJ2-1; 8 nucleotides line up with TRBD1. CDR3 size: 15 residues. Germline V gene data show CDR1 as SGHTA and CDR2 as FQGNSA. With 5 bases clipped from V and 4 bases from J, the junction kept 7 bases outside the gene matches. The CDR3 is CASSPSGQGYNEQFF. The CDR3 DNA sequence: TGTGCCAGCAGCCCGTCCGGACAGGGTTACAATGAGCAGTTCTTC.

V is TRBV5-1 and J is TRBJ1-3; possibly TRBD1 for D (5 bases). CDR1 and CDR2 (germline): SGHRS, YFSETQ. V was shortened by 0 bases and J by 0 bases, with 13 bases between the two germline ends. This CDR3 contains 17 residues. As DNA, the CDR3 is TGCGCCAGCAGCTTGGACCAGGGCCCTTCCTCTGGAAACACCATATATTTT. Translation: CASSLDQGPSSGNTIYF.

This clone showed up just a few times. The J gene is TRBJ1-5, the V gene TRBV27; 8 bases are shared with TRBD1. Per germline, CDR1 MNHEY and CDR2 SMNVEV (reference sequence). This CDR3 is built from 16 residues. The trim removed 3 bases at V and 2 bases at J, leaving 6 bases unmatched. The CDR3 nucleotides are TGTGCCAGCAGTTTTTTACAGGGGGATGGCAATCAGCCCCAGCATTTT. Amino acid sequence: CASSFLQGDGNQPQHF.

This clone has just a few counts. V usage is TRBV7-9 and J usage is TRBJ1-6; D not certain. The CDR3 extends over 14 amino acids. The V end lost 5 bases, the J end lost 8 bases, and 13 bases lay between the germline ends. From germline, CDR1 is SEHNR and CDR2 FQNEAQ (reference sequence). The CDR3 loop reads CASSSLDKYSPLHF. The CDR3 nucleotides are TGTGCCAGCAGCAGCCTCGACAAGTATTCACCCCTCCACTTT.

The chain links TRBV10-3 to TRBJ2-7; D is unresolved. V shed 6 bases and J shed 2 bases, with 5 bases lying between them. The CDR3 spans 11 residues. Germline values: CDR1 ENHRY, CDR2 SYGVKD. The CDR3 DNA follows: TGTGCCATCAGGGCGGCCTACGAGCAGTACTTC. Translating it yields CAIRAAYEQYF.